The clone carrying this T cell receptor (beta chain) was seen a handful of times. This sample stems from a study of human T cells and chemical hapten exposure. Study background: Sensitization applied 2% DPC to approximately 2 cm by approximately 2 cm of upper inner arm skin.

Stated time point: patch test 2, 6 weeks after DPC sensitization. Treatment specified: therapeutic diphenylcyclopropenone sensitization with weekly scalp DPC. Blood was collected ahead of every patch test applied. Unseparated into fractions, whole blood served as the source from which total RNA was extracted. Germline V gene data show CDR1 as MNHEY and CDR2 as SVGEGT. The CDR3 has 14 amino acids. Trimming left V 6 bases short and J 5 bases short, with 14 bases between. TCRdb reanalysed the RACE reads using MiXCR and keeps one entry per CDR3 protein. The sample has over 100,000 distinct CDR3 sequences, less than 10% seen once.

The J gene is TRBJ1-5, the V gene TRBV6-2 or TRBV6-3; possible D gene TRBD1, 6 bases. The origin of this receptor is a woman in her forties with alopecia areata. Some clones in this sample may be carry-over from other donors' samples. The sequencing here drew on whole blood, taken in connection with sensitization to the hapten diphenylcyclopropenone (DPC). CDR3 region: CASSWDIQDQPQHF. DNA for the CDR3: TGTGCCAGCAGCTGGGACATTCAGGATCAGCCCCAGCATTTT.